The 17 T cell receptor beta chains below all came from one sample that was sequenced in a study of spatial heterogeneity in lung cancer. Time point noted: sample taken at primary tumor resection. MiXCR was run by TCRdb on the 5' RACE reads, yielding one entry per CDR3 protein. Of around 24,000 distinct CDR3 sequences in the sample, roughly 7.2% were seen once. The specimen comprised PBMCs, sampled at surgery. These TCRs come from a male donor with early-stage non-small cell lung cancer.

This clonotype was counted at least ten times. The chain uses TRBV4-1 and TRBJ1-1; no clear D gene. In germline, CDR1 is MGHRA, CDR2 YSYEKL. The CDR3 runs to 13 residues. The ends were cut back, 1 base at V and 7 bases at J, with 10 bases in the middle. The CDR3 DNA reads TGCGCCAGCAGCCAAGCGAGGGAGGGTGAAGCTTTCTTT. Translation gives CASSQAREGEAFF.

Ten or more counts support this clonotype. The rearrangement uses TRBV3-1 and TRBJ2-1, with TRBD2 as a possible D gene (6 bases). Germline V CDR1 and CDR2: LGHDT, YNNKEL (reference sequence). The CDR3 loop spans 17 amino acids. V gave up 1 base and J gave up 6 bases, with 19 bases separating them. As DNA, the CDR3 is TGTGCCAGCAGCCAAGGATTAATTGGACCGCGGGGCAATGAGCAGTTCTTC. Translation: CASSQGLIGPRGNEQFF.

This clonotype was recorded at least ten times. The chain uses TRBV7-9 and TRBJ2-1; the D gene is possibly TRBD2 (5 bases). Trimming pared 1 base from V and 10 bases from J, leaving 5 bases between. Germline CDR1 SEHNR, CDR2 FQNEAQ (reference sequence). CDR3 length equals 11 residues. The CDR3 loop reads CASSLGGEQFF. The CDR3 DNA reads TGTGCCAGCAGCTTAGGAGGGGAGCAGTTCTTC.

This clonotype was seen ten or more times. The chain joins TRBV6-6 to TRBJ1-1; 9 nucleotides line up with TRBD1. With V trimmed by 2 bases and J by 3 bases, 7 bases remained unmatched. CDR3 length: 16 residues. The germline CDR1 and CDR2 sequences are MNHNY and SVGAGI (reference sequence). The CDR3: CASSYGGQGLDTEAFF. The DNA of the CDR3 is TGTGCCAGCAGTTACGGGGGACAGGGATTGGACACTGAAGCTTTCTTT.

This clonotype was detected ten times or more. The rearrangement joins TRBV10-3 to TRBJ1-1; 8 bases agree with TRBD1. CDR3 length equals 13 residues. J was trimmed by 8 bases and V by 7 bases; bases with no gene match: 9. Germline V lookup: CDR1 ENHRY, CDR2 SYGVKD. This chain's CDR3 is CAITHTTGEEAFF. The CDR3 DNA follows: TGTGCCATCACCCACACGACAGGGGAGGAAGCTTTCTTT.

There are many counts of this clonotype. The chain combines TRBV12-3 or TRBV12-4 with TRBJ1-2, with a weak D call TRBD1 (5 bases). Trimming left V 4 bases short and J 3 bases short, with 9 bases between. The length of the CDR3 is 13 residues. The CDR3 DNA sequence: TGTGCCAGCAGTTCCTCGACAGACTATGGCTACACCTTC. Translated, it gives CASSSSTDYGYTF.

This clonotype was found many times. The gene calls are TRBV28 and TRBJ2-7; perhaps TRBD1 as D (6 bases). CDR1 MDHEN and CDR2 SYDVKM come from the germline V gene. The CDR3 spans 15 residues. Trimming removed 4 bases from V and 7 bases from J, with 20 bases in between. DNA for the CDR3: TGTGCCAGCAGTTCCTCGGGGACATGGAAGGGGGAGCAGTACGTC. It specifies CASSSSGTWKGEQYV.

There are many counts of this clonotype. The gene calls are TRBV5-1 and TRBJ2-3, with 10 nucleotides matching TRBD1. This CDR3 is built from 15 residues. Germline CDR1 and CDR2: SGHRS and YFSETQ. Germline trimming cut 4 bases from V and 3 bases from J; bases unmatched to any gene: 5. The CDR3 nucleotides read TGCGCCAGCAGCCGAACGGGACAGGGGACAGATACGCAGTATTTT. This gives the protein CASSRTGQGTDTQYF.

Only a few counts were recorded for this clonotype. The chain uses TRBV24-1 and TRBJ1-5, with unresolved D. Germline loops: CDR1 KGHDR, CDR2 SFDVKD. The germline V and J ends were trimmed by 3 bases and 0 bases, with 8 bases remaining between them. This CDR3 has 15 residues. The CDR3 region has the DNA TGTGCCACCAGTGATCCCACGGGTAGCAATCAGCCCCAGCATTTT. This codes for CATSDPTGSNQPQHF.

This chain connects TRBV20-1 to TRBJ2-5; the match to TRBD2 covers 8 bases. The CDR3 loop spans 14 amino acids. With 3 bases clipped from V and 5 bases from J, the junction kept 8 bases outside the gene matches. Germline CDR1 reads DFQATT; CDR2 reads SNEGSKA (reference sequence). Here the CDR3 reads CSARPGRAYETQYF. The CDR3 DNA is TGCAGTGCTAGGCCCGGGAGGGCCTATGAGACCCAGTACTTC.

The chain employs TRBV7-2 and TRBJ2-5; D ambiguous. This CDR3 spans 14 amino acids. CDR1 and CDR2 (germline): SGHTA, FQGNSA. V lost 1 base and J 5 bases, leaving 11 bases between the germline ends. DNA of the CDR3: TGTGCCAGCAGCTTAGGGGCAGCCAAGGAGACCCAGTACTTC. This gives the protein CASSLGAAKETQYF.

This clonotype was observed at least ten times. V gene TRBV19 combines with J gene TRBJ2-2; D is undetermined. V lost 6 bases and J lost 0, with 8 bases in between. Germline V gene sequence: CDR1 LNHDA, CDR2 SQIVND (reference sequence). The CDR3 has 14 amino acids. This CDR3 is CASRYYSNTGELFF. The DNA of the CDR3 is TGTGCCAGTAGATACTACTCGAACACCGGGGAGCTGTTTTTT.

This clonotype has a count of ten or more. CDR3 residues: CASSLGSGTGDLQSKSYEQYV. DNA for the CDR3: TGTGCCAGCAGCTTAGGCAGTGGGACAGGGGACCTCCAGAGTAAGTCCTACGAGCAGTACGTC. The gene calls are TRBV7-2 and TRBJ2-7; TRBD1 agrees at 10 bases. Looked up from germline, CDR1 is SGHTA and CDR2 is FQGNSA. CDR3 length: 21 residues. V lost 1 base and J lost 1; bases outside the gene matches: 19.

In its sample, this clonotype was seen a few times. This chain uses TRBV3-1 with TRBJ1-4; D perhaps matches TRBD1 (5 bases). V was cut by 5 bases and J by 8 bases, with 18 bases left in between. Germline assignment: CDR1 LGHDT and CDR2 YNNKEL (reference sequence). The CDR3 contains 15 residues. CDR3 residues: CASSGSGTGREKLFF. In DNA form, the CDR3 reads TGTGCCAGCAGCGGATCAGGGACCGGTCGGGAAAAACTGTTTTTT.

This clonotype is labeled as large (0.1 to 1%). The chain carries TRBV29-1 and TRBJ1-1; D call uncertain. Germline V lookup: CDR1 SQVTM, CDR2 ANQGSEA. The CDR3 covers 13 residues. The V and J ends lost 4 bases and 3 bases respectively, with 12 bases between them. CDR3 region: CSVAWPGDTEAFF. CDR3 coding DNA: TGCAGCGTTGCTTGGCCGGGAGACACTGAAGCTTTCTTT.

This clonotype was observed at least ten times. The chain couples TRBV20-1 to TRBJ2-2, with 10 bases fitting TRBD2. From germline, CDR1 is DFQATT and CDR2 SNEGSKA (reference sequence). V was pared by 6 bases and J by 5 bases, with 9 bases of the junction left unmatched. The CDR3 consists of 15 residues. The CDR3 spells CSALPSGRKTGELFF. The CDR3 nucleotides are TGCAGTGCCCTTCCTAGCGGGAGAAAAACCGGGGAGCTGTTTTTT.

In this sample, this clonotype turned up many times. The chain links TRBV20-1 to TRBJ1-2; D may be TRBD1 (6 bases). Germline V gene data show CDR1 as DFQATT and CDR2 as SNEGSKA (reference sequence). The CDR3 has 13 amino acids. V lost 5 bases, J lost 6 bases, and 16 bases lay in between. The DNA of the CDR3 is TGCAGTGCTCGGAAGACCCCAGGGGATGGCTACACCTTC. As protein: CSARKTPGDGYTF.